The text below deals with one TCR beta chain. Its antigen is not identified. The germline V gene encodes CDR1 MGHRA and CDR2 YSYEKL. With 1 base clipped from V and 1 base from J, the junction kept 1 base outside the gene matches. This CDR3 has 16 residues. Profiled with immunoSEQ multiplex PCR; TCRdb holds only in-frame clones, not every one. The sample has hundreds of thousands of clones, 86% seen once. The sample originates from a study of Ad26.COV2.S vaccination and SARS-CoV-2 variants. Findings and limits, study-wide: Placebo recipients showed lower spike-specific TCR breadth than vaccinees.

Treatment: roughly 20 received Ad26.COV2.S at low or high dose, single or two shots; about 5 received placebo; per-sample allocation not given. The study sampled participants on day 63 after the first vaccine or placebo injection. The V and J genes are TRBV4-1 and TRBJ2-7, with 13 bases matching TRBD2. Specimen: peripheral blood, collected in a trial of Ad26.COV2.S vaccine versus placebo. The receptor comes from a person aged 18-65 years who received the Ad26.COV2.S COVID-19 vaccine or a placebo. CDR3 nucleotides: TGCGCCAGCAGCCAAGGGACTAGCGGGAGATCCTACGAGCAGTACTTC. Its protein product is CASSQGTSGRSYEQYF.